The rows below give T cell receptor beta chains drawn from one sample of a study of shared clonotypes between healthy human individuals. Assay: immunoSEQ multiplex PCR; the TCRdb copy retains only in-frame clones and omits some. This table holds a few million clones, just over 90% found once. Sequencing was performed on naive CD4+ T cells from PBMCs. The receptors originated from a young man in good health. Some clones in this sample may be carry-over from other donors' samples. The CDR3 runs from the conserved cysteine through the conserved F or W. The order of the fields is clone size, J gene, D gene, V gene, CDR3 DNA, CDR3 protein. D genes are given only for firm matches. The size field is filled for only some rows; it gives once, few, many or a size class.

abundance: -; j_gene: TRBJ2-3; d_gene: -; v_gene: TRBV5-1; CDR3nt: TGCGCCAGCAGCTTCAGCAGGGGATCTAGCACAGATACGCAGTATTTT; CDR3aa: CASSFSRGSSTDTQYF
abundance: -; j_gene: TRBJ2-3; d_gene: -; v_gene: TRBV4-3; CDR3nt: TGCGCCAGCAGCCACGCCGGTGGGGGAGAGGGTACGCAGTATTTT; CDR3aa: CASSHAGGGEGTQYF
abundance: -; j_gene: TRBJ2-5; d_gene: -; v_gene: TRBV9; CDR3nt: TGTGCCAGCAGCGCCGGGCCTCAAGAGACCCAGTACTTC; CDR3aa: CASSAGPQETQYF
abundance: -; j_gene: TRBJ1-2; d_gene: -; v_gene: TRBV5-1; CDR3nt: TGCGCCAGCAGCCTTCGATGGTTGGTGGAAGGCTACACCTTC; CDR3aa: CASSLRWLVEGYTF
abundance: -; j_gene: TRBJ2-7; d_gene: TRBD1; v_gene: TRBV5-1; CDR3nt: TGCGCCAGCAGCTTGGAACCGGACAGGGCGACGTACGAGCAGTACTTC; CDR3aa: CASSLEPDRATYEQYF
abundance: once; j_gene: TRBJ2-1; d_gene: -; v_gene: TRBV5-1; CDR3nt: TGCGCCAGCAGCGATCCGGGGAAGGCCTCAGATGAGCAGTTCTTC; CDR3aa: CASSDPGKASDEQFF
abundance: -; j_gene: TRBJ2-3; d_gene: TRBD2; v_gene: TRBV7-9; CDR3nt: TGTGCCAGCAGCCGTCAAGCGGGAGGTGTAGATACGCAGTATTTT; CDR3aa: CASSRQAGGVDTQYF
abundance: -; j_gene: TRBJ2-3; d_gene: TRBD1; v_gene: TRBV7-3; CDR3nt: TGTGCCAGCAGCCTTGGGACAGCCCCATACACAGATACGCAGTATTTT; CDR3aa: CASSLGTAPYTDTQYF
abundance: -; j_gene: TRBJ2-1; d_gene: TRBD1; v_gene: TRBV11-1; CDR3nt: TGTGCCAGCAGCTGGGACAGGGGGAATGAGCAGTTCTTC; CDR3aa: CASSWDRGNEQFF
abundance: -; j_gene: TRBJ1-5; d_gene: -; v_gene: TRBV19; CDR3nt: TGTGCCAGTAGTGCGTGGCCGGGTCAGCCCCAGCATTTT; CDR3aa: CASSAWPGQPQHF
abundance: few; j_gene: TRBJ2-2; d_gene: -; v_gene: TRBV11-2; CDR3nt: TGTGCCAGCAGCCGTAAAGGGGGGAACACCGGGGAGCTGTTTTTT; CDR3aa: CASSRKGGNTGELFF
abundance: -; j_gene: TRBJ2-5; d_gene: -; v_gene: TRBV18; CDR3nt: TGTGCCAGCTCACCAGACCAAGAGACCCAGTACTTC; CDR3aa: CASSPDQETQYF
abundance: few; j_gene: TRBJ1-5; d_gene: -; v_gene: TRBV2; CDR3nt: TGTGCCAGCACCTTACAGGGAATGGACAATCAGCCCCAGCATTTT; CDR3aa: CASTLQGMDNQPQHF
abundance: -; j_gene: TRBJ2-5; d_gene: -; v_gene: TRBV5-6; CDR3nt: TGTGCCAGCAGCGAGGGGAGCTGGTACCAAGAGACCCAGTACTTC; CDR3aa: CASSEGSWYQETQYF
abundance: -; j_gene: TRBJ2-2; d_gene: TRBD1; v_gene: TRBV7-9; CDR3nt: TGTGCCAGCGAGCGACAGGGGGGAACCGGGGAGCTGTTTTTT; CDR3aa: CASERQGGTGELFF
abundance: -; j_gene: TRBJ1-2; d_gene: -; v_gene: TRBV4-3; CDR3nt: TGCGCCAGCAGCCAATACTGGGCCGTGGAGGGGGAAGGCTATGGCTACACCTTC; CDR3aa: CASSQYWAVEGEGYGYTF
abundance: -; j_gene: TRBJ1-2; d_gene: -; v_gene: TRBV6-5; CDR3nt: TGTGCCAGCAGTGGTGAATTTGTGGCGGGTAGCTACACCTTC; CDR3aa: CASSGEFVAGSYTF
abundance: -; j_gene: TRBJ1-3; d_gene: TRBD1; v_gene: TRBV5-4; CDR3nt: TGTGCCAGCAGCGCTGCTCCAATCGGGACAGGTGGTGGAAACACCATATATTTT; CDR3aa: CASSAAPIGTGGGNTIYF
abundance: -; j_gene: TRBJ2-7; d_gene: -; v_gene: TRBV19; CDR3nt: TGTGCCAGCAAACCCCCAGGGGCAGGCCGTGACGAGCAGTACTTC; CDR3aa: CASKPPGAGRDEQYF
abundance: -; j_gene: TRBJ1-4; d_gene: -; v_gene: TRBV2; CDR3nt: TGTGCCAGCAATCCCGGGGGGCTAGGGGAAAAACTGTTTTTT; CDR3aa: CASNPGGLGEKLFF
abundance: -; j_gene: TRBJ1-1; d_gene: -; v_gene: TRBV6-5; CDR3nt: TGTGCCAGCAGTGCTCCCGGGGGGAAGAACACTGAAGCTTTCTTT; CDR3aa: CASSAPGGKNTEAFF
abundance: -; j_gene: TRBJ1-4; d_gene: -; v_gene: TRBV15; CDR3nt: TGTGCCACCAGCAGAGACGGACTGATTAATGAAAAACTGTTTTTT; CDR3aa: CATSRDGLINEKLFF
abundance: -; j_gene: TRBJ2-7; d_gene: TRBD2; v_gene: TRBV7-8; CDR3nt: TGTGCCAGCGTTTTGAGTAGCGGGACGTACGAGCAGTACTTC; CDR3aa: CASVLSSGTYEQYF
abundance: -; j_gene: TRBJ2-7; d_gene: TRBD1; v_gene: TRBV15; CDR3nt: TGTGCCACCAGACGGACAGGCAACTCCTACGAGCAGTACTTC; CDR3aa: CATRRTGNSYEQYF
abundance: -; j_gene: TRBJ2-5; d_gene: TRBD1; v_gene: TRBV28; CDR3nt: TGTGCCAGCACACCCCGGGACAGGGGGACCCAGTACTTC; CDR3aa: CASTPRDRGTQYF
abundance: -; j_gene: TRBJ2-3; d_gene: -; v_gene: TRBV5-6; CDR3nt: TGTGCCAGCAGCAGCGTTAGCGCAGATACGCAGTATTTT; CDR3aa: CASSSVSADTQYF
abundance: -; j_gene: TRBJ2-2; d_gene: -; v_gene: TRBV7-3; CDR3nt: TGTGCCAGCAGCCCCGGACCGAACGGGGAGCTGTTTTTT; CDR3aa: CASSPGPNGELFF
abundance: -; j_gene: TRBJ1-1; d_gene: TRBD1; v_gene: TRBV5-4; CDR3nt: TGTGCCAGCAGCCCGGGACAGCAGAACACTGAAGCTTTCTTT; CDR3aa: CASSPGQQNTEAFF
abundance: -; j_gene: TRBJ2-5; d_gene: -; v_gene: TRBV7-3; CDR3nt: TGTGCCAGCAGCCTGAGGCTACAAGAGACCCAGTACTTC; CDR3aa: CASSLRLQETQYF
abundance: -; j_gene: TRBJ2-5; d_gene: -; v_gene: TRBV11-3; CDR3nt: TGTGCCAGCAGCTTCGGGAGTCAAGAGACCCAGTACTTC; CDR3aa: CASSFGSQETQYF
abundance: once; j_gene: TRBJ2-3; d_gene: TRBD2; v_gene: TRBV6-1; CDR3nt: TGTGCCAGCAGTAACCCCAGGGAGGGTACGCAGTATTTT; CDR3aa: CASSNPREGTQYF